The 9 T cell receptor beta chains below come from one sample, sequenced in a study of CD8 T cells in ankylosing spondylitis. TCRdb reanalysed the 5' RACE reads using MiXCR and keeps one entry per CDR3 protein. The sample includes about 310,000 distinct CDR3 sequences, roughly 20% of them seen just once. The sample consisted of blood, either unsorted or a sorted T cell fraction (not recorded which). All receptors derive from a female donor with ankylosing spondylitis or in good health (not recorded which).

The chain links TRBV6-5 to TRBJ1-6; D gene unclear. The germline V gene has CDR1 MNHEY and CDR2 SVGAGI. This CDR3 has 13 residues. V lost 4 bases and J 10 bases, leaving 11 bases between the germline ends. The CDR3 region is CASSSGPDSPLHF. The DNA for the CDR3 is TGTGCCAGCAGTTCGGGCCCCGACTCACCCCTCCACTTT.

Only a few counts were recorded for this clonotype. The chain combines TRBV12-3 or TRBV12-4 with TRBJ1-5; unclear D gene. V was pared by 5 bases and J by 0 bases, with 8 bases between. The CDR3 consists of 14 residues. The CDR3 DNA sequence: TGTGCCAGCAGTCTCGGTCTTAGCAATCAGCCCCAGCATTTT. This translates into CASSLGLSNQPQHF.

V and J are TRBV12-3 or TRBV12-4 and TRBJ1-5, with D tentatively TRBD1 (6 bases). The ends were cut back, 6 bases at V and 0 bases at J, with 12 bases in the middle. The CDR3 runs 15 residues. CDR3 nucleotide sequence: TGTGCCAGCAGACCAAGGGGGGATAGCAATCAGCCCCAGCATTTT. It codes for CASRPRGDSNQPQHF.

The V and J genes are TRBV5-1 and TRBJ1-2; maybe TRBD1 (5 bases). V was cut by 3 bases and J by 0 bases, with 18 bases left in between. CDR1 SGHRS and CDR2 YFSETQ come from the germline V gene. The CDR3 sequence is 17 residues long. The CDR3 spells CASSSAQGGTTNYGYTF. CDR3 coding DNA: TGCGCCAGCAGCTCGGCCCAGGGAGGGACCACTAACTATGGCTACACCTTC.

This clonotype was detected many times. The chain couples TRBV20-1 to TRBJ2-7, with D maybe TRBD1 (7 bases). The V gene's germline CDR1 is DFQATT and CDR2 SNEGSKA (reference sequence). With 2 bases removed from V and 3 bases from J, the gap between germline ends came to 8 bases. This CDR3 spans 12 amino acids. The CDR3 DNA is TGCAGTGCTAGACAGGGGGGCTACGAGCAGTACTTC. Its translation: CSARQGGYEQYF.

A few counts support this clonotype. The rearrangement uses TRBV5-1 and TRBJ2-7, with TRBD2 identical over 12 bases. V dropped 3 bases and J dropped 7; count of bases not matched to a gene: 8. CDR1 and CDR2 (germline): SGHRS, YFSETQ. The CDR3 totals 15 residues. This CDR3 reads CASSSAGLAGREQYF. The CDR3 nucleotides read TGCGCCAGCAGCTCCGCCGGACTAGCGGGAAGAGAGCAGTACTTC.

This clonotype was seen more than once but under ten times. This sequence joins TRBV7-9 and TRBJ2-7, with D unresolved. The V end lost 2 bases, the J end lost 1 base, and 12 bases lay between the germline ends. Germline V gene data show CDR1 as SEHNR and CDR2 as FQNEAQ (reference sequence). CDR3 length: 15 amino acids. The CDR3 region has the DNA TGTGCCAGCAGCTTATCCGCGGCGCTTTCCTACGAGCAGTACTTC. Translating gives CASSLSAALSYEQYF.

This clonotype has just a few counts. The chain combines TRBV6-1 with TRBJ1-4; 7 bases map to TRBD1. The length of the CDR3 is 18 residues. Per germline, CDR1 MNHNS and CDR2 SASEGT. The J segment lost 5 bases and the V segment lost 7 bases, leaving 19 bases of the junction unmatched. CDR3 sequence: CASKPYLTQGRGNEKLFF. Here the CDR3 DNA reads TGTGCCAGCAAGCCCTACTTGACGCAAGGCAGGGGGAATGAAAAACTGTTTTTT.

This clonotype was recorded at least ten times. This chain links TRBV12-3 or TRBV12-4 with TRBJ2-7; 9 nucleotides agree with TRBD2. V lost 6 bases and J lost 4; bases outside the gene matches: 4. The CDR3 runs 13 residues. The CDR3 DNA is TGTGCCAGCAGGACTAGCGGATCTTACGAGCAGTACTTC. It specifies CASRTSGSYEQYF.